The clone carrying this T cell receptor beta chain was seen only a few times. Its antigen remains unknown. PCR was performed a second time for about 7 to 11 cycles using a sample-barcoded 5' primer and a J-beta primer mix. Using its own MiXCR run on the 5' RACE reads, TCRdb lists one record per CDR3 protein. There are around 1,700,000 distinct CDR3 sequences in the sample; under 30% occur only once, and about 8% lies in the top ten. These data are taken from a study of blood T cells in healthy people across ages. Donors were healthy Caucasian individuals from Russia aged about 6 to 90. Total RNA was isolated from each sample in quantities of at least 5 micrograms. Whole-study findings and limits: Observed TCR beta diversity per million T cells went down as age went up. This fall followed a roughly linear course with age.

Per germline, CDR1 MNHEY and CDR2 SVGAGI. The germline V and J ends were trimmed by 7 bases and 0 bases, with 14 bases remaining between them. This CDR3 is 15 amino acids long. Sequenced sample: blood. This TCR was recovered from a woman in her thirties in good health. The rearrangement uses TRBV6-5 and TRBJ2-3; the D call may be TRBD1 or TRBD2 (6 bases each). Here the CDR3 reads CASTALGGSTDTQYF. CDR3 DNA sequence: TGTGCCAGCACAGCCTTGGGGGGCAGCACAGATACGCAGTATTTT.